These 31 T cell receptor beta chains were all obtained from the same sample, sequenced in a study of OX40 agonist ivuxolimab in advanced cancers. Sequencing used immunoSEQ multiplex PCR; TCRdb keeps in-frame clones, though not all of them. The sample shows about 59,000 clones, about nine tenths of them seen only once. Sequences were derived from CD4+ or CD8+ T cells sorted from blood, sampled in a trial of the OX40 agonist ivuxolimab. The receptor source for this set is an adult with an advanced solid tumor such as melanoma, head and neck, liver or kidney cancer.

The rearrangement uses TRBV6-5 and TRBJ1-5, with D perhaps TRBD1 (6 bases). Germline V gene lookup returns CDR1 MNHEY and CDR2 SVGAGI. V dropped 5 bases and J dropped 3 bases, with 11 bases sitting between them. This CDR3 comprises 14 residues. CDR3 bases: TGTGCCAGCAGTAACGGACAGCTCAATCAGCCCCAGCATTTT. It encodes CASSNGQLNQPQHF.

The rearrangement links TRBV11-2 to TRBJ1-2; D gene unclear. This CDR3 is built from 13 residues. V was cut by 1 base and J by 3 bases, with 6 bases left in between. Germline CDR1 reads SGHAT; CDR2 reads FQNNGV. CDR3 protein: CASSLGRYYGYTF. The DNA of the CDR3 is TGTGCCAGCAGCTTAGGCCGATACTATGGCTACACCTTC.

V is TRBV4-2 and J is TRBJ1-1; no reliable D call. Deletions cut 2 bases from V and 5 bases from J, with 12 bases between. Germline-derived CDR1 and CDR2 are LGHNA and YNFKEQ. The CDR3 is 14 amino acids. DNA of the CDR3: TGTGCCAGCAGCCAAAATTGGGGTATAACTGAAGCTTTCTTT. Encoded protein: CASSQNWGITEAFF.

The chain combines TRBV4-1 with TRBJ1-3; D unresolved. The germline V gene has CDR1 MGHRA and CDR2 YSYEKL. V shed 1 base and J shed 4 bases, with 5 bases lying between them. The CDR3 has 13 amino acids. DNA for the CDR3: TGCGCCAGCAGCCAAGCCGGAGGAAACACCATATATTTT. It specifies CASSQAGGNTIYF.

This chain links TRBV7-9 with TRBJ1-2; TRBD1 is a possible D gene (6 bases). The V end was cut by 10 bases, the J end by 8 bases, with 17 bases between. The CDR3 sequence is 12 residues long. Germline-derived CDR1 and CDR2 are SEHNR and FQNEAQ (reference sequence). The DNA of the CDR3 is TGTGCCATCACGGGAGACAGGCTGGGCTACACCTTC. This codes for CAITGDRLGYTF.

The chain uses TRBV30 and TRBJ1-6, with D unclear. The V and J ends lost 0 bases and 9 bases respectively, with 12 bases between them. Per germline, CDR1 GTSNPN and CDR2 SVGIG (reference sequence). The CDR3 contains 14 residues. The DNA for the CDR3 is TGTGCCTGGAGTGTACCGGCGTACGGTTCACCCCTCCACTTT. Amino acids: CAWSVPAYGSPLHF.

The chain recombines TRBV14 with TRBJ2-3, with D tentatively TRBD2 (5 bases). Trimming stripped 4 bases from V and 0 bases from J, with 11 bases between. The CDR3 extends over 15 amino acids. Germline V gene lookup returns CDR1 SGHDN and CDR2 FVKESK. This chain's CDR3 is CASSPGVASTDTQYF. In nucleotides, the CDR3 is TGTGCCAGCAGCCCGGGTGTAGCGAGCACAGATACGCAGTATTTT. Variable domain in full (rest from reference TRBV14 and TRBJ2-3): EAGVTQFPSHSVIEKGQTVTLRCDPISGHDNLYWYRRVMGKEIKFLLHFVKESKQDESGMPNNRFLAERTGGTYSTLKVQPAELEDSGVYFCASSPGVASTDTQYFGPGTRLTVL.

CDR3 DNA sequence: TGTGCCAGCAGTTTTCCCGGAGTTCAGCATTTT. Translating gives CASSFPGVQHF. V usage is TRBV28 and J usage is TRBJ1-5, with unresolved D. The CDR3 is made up of 11 amino acids. From germline, CDR1 is MDHEN and CDR2 SYDVKM. Trimming left V 3 bases short and J 13 bases short, with 10 bases between.

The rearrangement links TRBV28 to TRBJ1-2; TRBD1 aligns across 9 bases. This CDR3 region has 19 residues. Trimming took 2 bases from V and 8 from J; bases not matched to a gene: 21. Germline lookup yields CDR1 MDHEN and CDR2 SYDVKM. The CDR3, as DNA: TGTGCCAGCAGTTTACTTCTCGGGGGAAAGCCGGACAGGGGTTACGGCTACACCTTC. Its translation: CASSLLLGGKPDRGYGYTF.

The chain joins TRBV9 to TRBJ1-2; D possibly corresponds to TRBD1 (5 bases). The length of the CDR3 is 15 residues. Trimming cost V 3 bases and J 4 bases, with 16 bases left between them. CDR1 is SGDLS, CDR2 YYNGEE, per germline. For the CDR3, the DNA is TGTGCCAGCAGCGCTTTGTTGGGGGGAGGCTATGGCTACACCTTC. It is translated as CASSALLGGGYGYTF.

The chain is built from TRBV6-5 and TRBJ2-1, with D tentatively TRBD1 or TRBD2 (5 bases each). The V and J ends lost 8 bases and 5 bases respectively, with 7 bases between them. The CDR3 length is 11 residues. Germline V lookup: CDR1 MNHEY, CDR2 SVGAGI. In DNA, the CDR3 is TGTGCCAGCCTGGGGGACAATGAGCAGTTCTTC. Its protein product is CASLGDNEQFF.

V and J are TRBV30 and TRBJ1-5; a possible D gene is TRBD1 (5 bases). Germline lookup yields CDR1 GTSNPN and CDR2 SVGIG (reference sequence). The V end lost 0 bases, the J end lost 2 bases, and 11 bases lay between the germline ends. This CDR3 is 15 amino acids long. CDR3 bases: TGTGCCTGGAGTGTAGGTCTGGGGGGCAATCAGCCCCAGCATTTT. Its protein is CAWSVGLGGNQPQHF.

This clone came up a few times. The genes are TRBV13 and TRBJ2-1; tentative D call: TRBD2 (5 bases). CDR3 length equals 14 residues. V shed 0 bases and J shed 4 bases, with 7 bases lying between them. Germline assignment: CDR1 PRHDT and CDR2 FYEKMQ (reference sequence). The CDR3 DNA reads TGTGCCAGCAGCTTAGGACTAGGTTACAATGAGCAGTTCTTC. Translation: CASSLGLGYNEQFF.

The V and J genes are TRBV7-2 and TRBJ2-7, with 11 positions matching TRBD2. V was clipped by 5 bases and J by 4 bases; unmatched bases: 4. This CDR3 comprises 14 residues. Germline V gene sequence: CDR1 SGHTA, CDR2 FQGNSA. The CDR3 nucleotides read TGTGCCAGCAGCCTGGGACTAGCGGCTTACGAGCAGTACTTC. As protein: CASSLGLAAYEQYF.

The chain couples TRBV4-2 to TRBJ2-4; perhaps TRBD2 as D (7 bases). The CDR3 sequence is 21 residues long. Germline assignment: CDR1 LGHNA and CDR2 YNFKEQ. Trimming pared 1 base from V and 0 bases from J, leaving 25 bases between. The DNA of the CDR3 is TGTGCCAGCAGCCAAGCGATGGTCGCGGGAGAGGGGGGGCTAGCCAAAAACATTCAGTACTTC. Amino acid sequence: CASSQAMVAGEGGLAKNIQYF.

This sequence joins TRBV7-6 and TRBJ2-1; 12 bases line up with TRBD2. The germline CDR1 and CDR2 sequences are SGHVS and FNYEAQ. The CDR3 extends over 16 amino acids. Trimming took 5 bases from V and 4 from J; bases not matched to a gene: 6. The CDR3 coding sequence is TGTGCCAGCAGCCCTGAGGGACTAGCGGGTTACAATGAGCAGTTCTTC. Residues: CASSPEGLAGYNEQFF. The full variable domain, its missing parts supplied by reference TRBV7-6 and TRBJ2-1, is GAGVSQSPRYKVTKRGQDVALRCDPISGHVSLYWYRQALGQGPEFLTYFNYEAQQDKSGLPNDRFSAERPEGSISTLTIQRTEQRDSAMYRCASSPEGLAGYNEQFFGPGTRLTVL.

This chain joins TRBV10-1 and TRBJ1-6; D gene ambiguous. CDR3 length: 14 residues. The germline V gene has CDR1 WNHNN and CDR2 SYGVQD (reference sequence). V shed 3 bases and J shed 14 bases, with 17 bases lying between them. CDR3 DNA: TGCGCCAGCAGTGATCCGGCGGGTCCTACGTCCCTCCACTTT. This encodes CASSDPAGPTSLHF.

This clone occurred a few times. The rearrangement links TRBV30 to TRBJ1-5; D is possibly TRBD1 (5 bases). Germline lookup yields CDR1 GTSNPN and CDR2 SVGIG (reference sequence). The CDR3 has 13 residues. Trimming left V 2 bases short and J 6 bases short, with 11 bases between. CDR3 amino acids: CAWSWGGAQPQHF. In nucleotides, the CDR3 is TGTGCCTGGAGTTGGGGTGGGGCTCAGCCCCAGCATTTT.

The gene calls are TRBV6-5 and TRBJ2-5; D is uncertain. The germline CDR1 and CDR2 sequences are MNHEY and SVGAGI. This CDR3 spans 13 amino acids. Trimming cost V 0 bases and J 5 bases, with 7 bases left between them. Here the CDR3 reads CASSYSPSETQYF. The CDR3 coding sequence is TGTGCCAGCAGTTACTCCCCCTCTGAGACCCAGTACTTC.

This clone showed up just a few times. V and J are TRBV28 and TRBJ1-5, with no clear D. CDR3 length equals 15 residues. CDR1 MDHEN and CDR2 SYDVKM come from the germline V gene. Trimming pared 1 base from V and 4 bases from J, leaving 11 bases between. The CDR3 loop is CASSLFSRQNQPQHF. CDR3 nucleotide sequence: TGTGCCAGCAGTTTATTCTCCAGACAAAATCAGCCCCAGCATTTT. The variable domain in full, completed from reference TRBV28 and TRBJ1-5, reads DVKVTQSSRYLVKRTGEKVFLECVQDMDHENMFWYRQDPGLGLRLIYFSYDVKMKEKGDIPEGYSVSREKKERFSLILESASTNQTSMYLCASSLFSRQNQPQHFGDGTRLSIL.

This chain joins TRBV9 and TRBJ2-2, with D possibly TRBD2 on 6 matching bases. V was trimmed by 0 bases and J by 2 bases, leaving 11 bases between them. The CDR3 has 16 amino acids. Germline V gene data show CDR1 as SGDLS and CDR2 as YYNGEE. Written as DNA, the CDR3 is TGTGCCAGCAGCGTAGATAGGAGGGGAAACACCGGGGAGCTGTTTTTT. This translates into CASSVDRRGNTGELFF.

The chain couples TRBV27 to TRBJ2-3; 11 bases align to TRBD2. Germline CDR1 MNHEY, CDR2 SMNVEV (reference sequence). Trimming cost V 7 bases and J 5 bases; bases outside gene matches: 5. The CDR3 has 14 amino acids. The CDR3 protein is CASTTSGVQDTQYF. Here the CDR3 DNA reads TGTGCCAGCACGACTAGCGGGGTGCAAGATACGCAGTATTTT.

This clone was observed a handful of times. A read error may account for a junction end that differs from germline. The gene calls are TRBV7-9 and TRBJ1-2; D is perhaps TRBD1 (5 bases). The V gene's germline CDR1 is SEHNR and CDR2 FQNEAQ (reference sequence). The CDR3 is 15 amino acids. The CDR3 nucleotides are TGTGCCAGCACCTTAATAGAGCAGGGAACGGGTGGCTACACCTTC. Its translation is CASTLIEQGTGGYTF.

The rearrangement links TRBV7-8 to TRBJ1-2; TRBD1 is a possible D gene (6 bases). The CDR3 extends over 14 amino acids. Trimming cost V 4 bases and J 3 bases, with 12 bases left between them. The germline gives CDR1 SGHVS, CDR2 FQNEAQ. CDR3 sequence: CASSSEGGYYGYTF. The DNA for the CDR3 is TGTGCCAGCAGCTCAGAGGGGGGCTACTATGGCTACACCTTC.

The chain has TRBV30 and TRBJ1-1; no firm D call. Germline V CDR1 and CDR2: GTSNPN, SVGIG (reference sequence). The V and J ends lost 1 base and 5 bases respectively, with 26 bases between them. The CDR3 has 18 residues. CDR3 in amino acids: CAWSDYSPWLGSGTEAFF. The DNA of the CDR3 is TGTGCCTGGAGTGACTATTCACCTTGGCTGGGGTCGGGGACTGAAGCTTTCTTT.

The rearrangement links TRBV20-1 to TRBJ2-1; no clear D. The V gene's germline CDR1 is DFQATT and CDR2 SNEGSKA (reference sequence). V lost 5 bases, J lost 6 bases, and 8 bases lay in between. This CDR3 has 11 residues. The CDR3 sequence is CSARIINEQFF. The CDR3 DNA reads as TGCAGTGCTCGAATCATCAATGAGCAGTTCTTC.

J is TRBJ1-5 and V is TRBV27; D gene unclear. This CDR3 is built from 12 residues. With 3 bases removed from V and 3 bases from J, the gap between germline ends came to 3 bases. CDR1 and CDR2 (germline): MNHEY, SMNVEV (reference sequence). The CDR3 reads CASSFDNQPQHF. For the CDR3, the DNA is TGTGCCAGCAGTTTCGACAATCAGCCCCAGCATTTT.

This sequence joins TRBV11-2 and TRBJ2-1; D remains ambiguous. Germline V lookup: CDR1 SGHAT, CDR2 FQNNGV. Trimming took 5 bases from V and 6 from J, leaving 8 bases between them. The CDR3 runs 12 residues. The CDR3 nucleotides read TGTGCCAGCAGCCTCGATCGCAATGAGCAGTTCTTC. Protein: CASSLDRNEQFF.

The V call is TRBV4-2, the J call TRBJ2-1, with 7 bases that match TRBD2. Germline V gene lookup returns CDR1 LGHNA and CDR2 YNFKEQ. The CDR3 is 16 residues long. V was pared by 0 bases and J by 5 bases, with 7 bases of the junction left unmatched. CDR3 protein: CASSQDKSGANNEQFF. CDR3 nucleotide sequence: TGTGCCAGCAGCCAAGATAAAAGCGGGGCTAACAATGAGCAGTTCTTC.

The CDR3 bases are TGTGCCAGCAGTTCACAGGGTGTCTGGGTCTATGGCTACACCTTC. Protein: CASSSQGVWVYGYTF. The chain carries TRBV13 and TRBJ1-2, with D perhaps matching TRBD1 (6 bases). Trimming removed 6 bases from V and 4 bases from J, with 18 bases in between. Germline loops: CDR1 PRHDT, CDR2 FYEKMQ (reference sequence). The CDR3 spans 15 residues.

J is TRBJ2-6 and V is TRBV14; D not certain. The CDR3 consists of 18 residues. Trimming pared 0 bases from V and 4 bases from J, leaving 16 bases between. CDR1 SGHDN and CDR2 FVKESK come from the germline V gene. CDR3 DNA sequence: TGTGCCAGCAGCCAAGACCCACCATACAGTCTCGGGGCCAACGTCCTGACTTTC. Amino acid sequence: CASSQDPPYSLGANVLTF.